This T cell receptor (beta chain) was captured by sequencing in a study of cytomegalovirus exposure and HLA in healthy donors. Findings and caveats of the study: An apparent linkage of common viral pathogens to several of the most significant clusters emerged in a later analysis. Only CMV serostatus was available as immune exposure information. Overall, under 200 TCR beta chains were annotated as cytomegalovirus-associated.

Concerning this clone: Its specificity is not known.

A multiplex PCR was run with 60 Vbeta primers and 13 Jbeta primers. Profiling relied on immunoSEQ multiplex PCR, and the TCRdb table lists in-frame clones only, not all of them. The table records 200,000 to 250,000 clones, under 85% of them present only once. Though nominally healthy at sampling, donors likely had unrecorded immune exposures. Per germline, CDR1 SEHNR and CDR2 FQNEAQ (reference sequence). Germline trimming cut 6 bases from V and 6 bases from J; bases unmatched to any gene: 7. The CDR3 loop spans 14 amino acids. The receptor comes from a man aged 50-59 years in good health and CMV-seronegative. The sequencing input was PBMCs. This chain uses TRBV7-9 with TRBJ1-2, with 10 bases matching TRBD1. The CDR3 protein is CASRSHGTGDGYTF. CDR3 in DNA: TGTGCCAGCAGATCTCATGGGACAGGGGATGGCTACACCTTC.